This T cell receptor beta chain originates from a study of graft-versus-host responses after intestinal transplantation. Study-level background: Grafts that recipients had were multivisceral, liver-intestinal, or isolated intestinal transplants. Induction with anti-thymocyte globulin, then tacrolimus and steroids for around three years, was given to all recipients.

Method: immunoSEQ multiplex PCR; TCRdb's copy keeps in-frame clones and lacks some. The top ten clones hold more than 1.5% of a sample with tens of thousands of clones, approximately 94% of them seen once. In the case of this clone: Its target is not known.

In germline, CDR1 is SGHVS, CDR2 FQNEAQ. V lost 0 bases to trimming and J lost 4 bases; unmatched junction nucleotides: 3. The CDR3 is made up of 14 amino acids. The origin of this receptor is a human donor who received an intestinal transplant. The chain carries TRBV7-8 and TRBJ2-7, with TRBD1 matching 7 bases. The input for sequencing was unstimulated CD8+ T cells sorted from spleen or lymph node cells, taken before intestinal transplant. The CDR3 here is CASSLAGQVYEQYF. Written as DNA, the CDR3 is TGTGCCAGCAGCTTAGCTGGACAGGTGTACGAGCAGTACTTC.